This T cell receptor (beta chain) was sequenced in a study of type 1 regulatory T cells. Concerning this clonotype itself: Its antigen is as yet unknown.

V lost 8 bases to trimming and J lost 8 bases; unmatched junction nucleotides: 14. The CDR3 covers 14 residues. From germline, CDR1 is LGHNA and CDR2 YNFKEQ. MiXCR, run by TCRdb on the reads, gives a single entry per CDR3 protein. Here the sample spans around 14,000 distinct CDR3 sequences, approximately 13% being singletons. Sequencing was done on a sample of cultured T cells, either the whole culture or a sorted T cell fraction (not recorded which). The source is a human donor in good health. V gene TRBV4-2 combines with J gene TRBJ1-2; TRBD1 agrees at 7 bases. The CDR3 protein is CASDRAGGSKGYTF. CDR3 coding DNA: TGTGCCAGCGATAGGGCAGGGGGTTCGAAAGGCTACACCTTC.